One and the same sample provided the 17 T cell receptor beta chains below, sequenced in a study of cytomegalovirus exposure and HLA in healthy donors (TCRdb year 2017). The library was obtained by the immunoSEQ multiplex PCR assay. The immuneACCESS repertoire file appears here via TCRdb, limited to in-frame rearrangements. These files lack a portion of the clones; in checked studies, under half of the deficit traces to unresolved V genes, and the cause of the others is not known. The sample table records around 350,000 clones; around 86% of these occur just once. The ten largest clones capture approximately 0.8% of the sample. The sample consisted of PBMCs. The receptors originated from a woman in her late teens or twenties in good health and CMV-seronegative.

The chain links TRBV28 to TRBJ1-4; 8 bases match TRBD1. The ends lost 9 bases at V and 7 bases at J; junction bases unmatched: 7. The CDR3 has 13 residues. The V gene's germline CDR1 is MDHEN and CDR2 SYDVKM. DNA for the CDR3: TGTGCCAGTACAGGGGGAGGAGGTGAAAAACTGTTTTTT. Its protein product is CASTGGGGEKLFF.

Of note for this clone: Germline is not matched at one junction end, which may reflect a read error. The chain combines TRBV18 with TRBJ1-1; 9 bases line up with TRBD1. Germline V lookup: CDR1 KGHSH, CDR2 LQKENI. The CDR3 totals 17 residues. CDR3 protein: CASSPLGETGGYTEAFF. The DNA of the CDR3 is TGTGCCAGCTCCCCACTTGGAGAGACAGGGGGGTACACTGAAGCTTTCTTT.

The chain couples TRBV6-5 to TRBJ1-1; tentative D call: TRBD1 (6 bases). This CDR3 has 14 amino acids. V lost 6 bases and J lost 4, with 15 bases in between. Per the germline V gene, CDR1 is MNHEY and CDR2 is SVGAGI. CDR3 region: CASSAGPQGTEAFF. The CDR3 DNA reads TGTGCCAGCAGCGCCGGGCCACAGGGCACTGAAGCTTTCTTT.

This rearrangement joins TRBV30 to TRBJ2-7; 7 nucleotides align to TRBD1. The trim removed 2 bases at V and 2 bases at J, leaving 9 bases unmatched. Germline CDR1 reads GTSNPN; CDR2 reads SVGIG (reference sequence). The CDR3 length is 15 residues. CDR3 sequence (DNA): TGTGCCTGGAGTATAAGGGGGCGAGCCCCCTACGAGCAGTACTTC. Its translation: CAWSIRGRAPYEQYF.

The chain is built from TRBV5-1 and TRBJ2-7; 7 bases map to TRBD2. CDR1 SGHRS and CDR2 YFSETQ come from the germline V gene. J was trimmed by 4 bases and V by 4 bases; bases with no gene match: 8. This CDR3 is 14 amino acids long. Written as DNA, the CDR3 is TGCGCCAGCAGCCCCTCCCGGGGGGAGTACGAGCAGTACTTC. Translating it yields CASSPSRGEYEQYF.

V is TRBV5-6 and J is TRBJ2-3; TRBD2 agrees at 7 bases. Germline V lookup: CDR1 SGHDT, CDR2 YYEEEE. After removal of 1 base from V and 2 bases from J, the junction contained 7 bases not matched to a gene. This CDR3 contains 16 residues. Here the CDR3 reads CASSLWAGEITDTQYF. CDR3 nucleotides: TGTGCCAGCAGCTTGTGGGCGGGGGAAATCACAGATACGCAGTATTTT. Full variable domain (remainder filled in from reference TRBV5-6 and TRBJ2-3): DAGVTQSPTHLIKTRGQQVTLRCSPKSGHDTVSWYQQALGQGPQFIFQYYEEEERQRGNFPDRFSGHQFPNYSSELNVNALLLGDSALYLCASSLWAGEITDTQYFGPGTRLTVL.

The chain carries TRBV28 and TRBJ2-3; a weak D match, TRBD1 (5 bases). Trimming removed 2 bases from V and 2 bases from J, with 11 bases in between. Per the germline V gene, CDR1 is MDHEN and CDR2 is SYDVKM. The CDR3 runs 15 residues. The CDR3 here is CASSLGARHTDTQYF. The CDR3 DNA sequence: TGTGCCAGCAGTTTAGGGGCCCGCCACACAGATACGCAGTATTTT. Drawing the rest from reference TRBV28 and TRBJ2-3, the complete variable domain is DVKVTQSSRYLVKRTGEKVFLECVQDMDHENMFWYRQDPGLGLRLIYFSYDVKMKEKGDIPEGYSVSREKKERFSLILESASTNQTSMYLCASSLGARHTDTQYFGPGTRLTVL.

V is TRBV27 and J is TRBJ2-7; 9 bases align to TRBD1. This CDR3 has 12 residues. V lost 10 bases to trimming and J lost 5 bases; unmatched junction nucleotides: 6. Germline V CDR1 and CDR2: MNHEY, SMNVEV (reference sequence). In nucleotides, the CDR3 is TGTGCCACCGGACAGGGGAGGAACGAGCAGTACTTC. Encoded protein: CATGQGRNEQYF.

The chain employs TRBV28 and TRBJ1-5; unclear D gene. The ends were cut back, 10 bases at V and 0 bases at J, with 10 bases in the middle. The germline gives CDR1 MDHEN, CDR2 SYDVKM. The CDR3 has 13 residues. In DNA form, the CDR3 reads TGTGCCATCACAGATTATAGCAATCAGCCCCAGCATTTT. Its protein product is CAITDYSNQPQHF.

The chain links TRBV18 to TRBJ2-7, with 8 bases matching TRBD2. Germline V gives CDR1 KGHSH, CDR2 LQKENI. The length of the CDR3 is 14 residues. With V trimmed by 6 bases and J by 2 bases, 6 bases remained unmatched. The CDR3 nucleotides are TGTGCCAGCTCGCCGGGACTAGATACCTACGAGCAGTACTTC. This translates into CASSPGLDTYEQYF.

The CDR3 DNA reads as TGTGCCAGCACCGCCGACAGGGTCTTCGACGAGCAGTACTTC. It specifies CASTADRVFDEQYF. V gene TRBV28 combines with J gene TRBJ2-7; 7 positions match TRBD1. CDR3 length: 14 amino acids. With V trimmed by 7 bases and J by 5 bases, 11 bases remained unmatched. Germline CDR1 reads MDHEN; CDR2 reads SYDVKM. Drawing the rest from reference TRBV28 and TRBJ2-7, the complete variable domain is DVKVTQSSRYLVKRTGEKVFLECVQDMDHENMFWYRQDPGLGLRLIYFSYDVKMKEKGDIPEGYSVSREKKERFSLILESASTNQTSMYLCASTADRVFDEQYFGPGTRLTVT.

Only one count was recorded for this clone. The V and J genes are TRBV2 and TRBJ2-7, with TRBD1 matching 7 bases. This CDR3 is 15 amino acids long. Unmatched junction bases numbered 9, after V lost 7 bases and J lost 0 bases. Germline V gene data show CDR1 as SNHLY and CDR2 as FYNNEI. The CDR3 here is CASIGRTGRSYEQYF. In DNA, the CDR3 is TGTGCCAGCATCGGAAGGACAGGCCGCTCCTACGAGCAGTACTTC.

The CDR3 nucleotides read TGTGCCAGCAGCTTCCTCGGGAAGCCTAGCGGGACCCGAAACACCGGGGAGCTGTTTTTT. It specifies CASSFLGKPSGTRNTGELFF. V gene TRBV5-4 combines with J gene TRBJ2-2; 9 bases fit TRBD2. V lost 2 bases and J lost 2; bases outside the gene matches: 16. The CDR3 totals 20 residues. In germline, CDR1 is SGHNT, CDR2 YYREEE (reference sequence). Supplemented by reference TRBV5-4 and TRBJ2-2, the full variable domain reads ETGVTQSPTHLIKTRGQQVTLRCSSQSGHNTVSWYQQALGQGPQFIFQYYREEENGRGNFPPRFSGLQFPNYSSELNVNALELDDSALYLCASSFLGKPSGTRNTGELFFGEGSRLTVL.

The genes are TRBV11-2 and TRBJ1-1; D not resolved. V shed 2 bases and J shed 0 bases, with 4 bases lying between them. The CDR3 covers 13 residues. Germline V gene lookup returns CDR1 SGHAT and CDR2 FQNNGV. CDR3 sequence reads: CASSLQVNTEAFF. CDR3 DNA sequence: TGTGCCAGCAGCTTACAGGTGAACACTGAAGCTTTCTTT.

The chain carries TRBV11-1 and TRBJ2-3; 7 bases line up with TRBD2. Trimming cost V 2 bases and J 1 base; bases outside gene matches: 9. Germline V gives CDR1 SGHAT, CDR2 FQDESV (reference sequence). CDR3 size: 17 residues. The CDR3 DNA follows: TGTGCCAGCAGCTTAACTGGCGGGGGTAGAGGCACAGATACGCAGTATTTT. Translation gives CASSLTGGGRGTDTQYF.

This chain joins TRBV28 and TRBJ2-1, with 9 positions matching TRBD1. CDR3 length equals 14 residues. Germline V gene sequence: CDR1 MDHEN, CDR2 SYDVKM. Trimming at V came to 7 bases and at J to 6 bases, leaving 7 bases not matched to a gene. This CDR3 reads CASNAGTGPNEQFF. The CDR3 DNA reads TGTGCCAGCAATGCCGGGACAGGGCCCAATGAGCAGTTCTTC.

This clone was seen only a few times. The chain has TRBV28 and TRBJ1-2, with D tentatively TRBD1 (6 bases). The CDR3 is 14 amino acids. CDR1 and CDR2 (germline): MDHEN, SYDVKM. V dropped 3 bases and J dropped 8 bases, with 16 bases sitting between them. Written as DNA, the CDR3 is TGTGCCAGCAGTTTCCGACAGGTTCTGGGGGGCTACACCTTC. Protein: CASSFRQVLGGYTF.